Listed below are T cell receptor beta chains from one sample, sequenced in a study of CD8+CD57+ T cells in acquired aplastic anemia. One entry per CDR3 protein results from TCRdb running MiXCR on the reads. The repertoire holds about 110,000 distinct CDR3 sequences, 50% to 65% seen once, with 25% to 35% in the top ten. Material for sequencing was sorted CD4+, CD8+, or CD8+CD57+ T cells (not recorded which) from PBMCs. The receptors come from a human donor in good health, serving as a control. The CDR3 runs from the conserved cysteine through the conserved F or W. The D gene is left open where the match is weak. Clone size is not always given. Where it is, it says once, few, many or a class for expanded clones.

TRBD1 | - | TRBJ1-6 | TRBV5-1 | 14 | TGCGCCAGCAGCTTTGGACAGGAGAGTTCACCCCTCCACTTT | CASSFGQESSPLHF
TRBD2 | - | TRBJ2-1 | TRBV9 | 16 | TGTGCCAGCAGCGTAGCGACTAGCGGGGGTTCCAATGAGCAGTTCTTC | CASSVATSGGSNEQFF
TRBD2 | - | TRBJ2-3 | TRBV2 | 13 | TGTGCCAGCAAACTAGCGGGGGCAGATACGCAGTATTTT | CASKLAGADTQYF
TRBD1 | many | TRBJ1-5 | TRBV19 | 16 | TGTGCCAGTAGTGTCGACAGGGAGGGGGATGCGAAGCCCCAGCATTTT | CASSVDREGDAKPQHF
- | many | TRBJ1-1 | TRBV4-1 | 14 | TGCGCCAGCAGCCAAGGAGCAGGGAACACTGAAGCTTTCTTT | CASSQGAGNTEAFF
- | - | TRBJ1-6 | TRBV5-1 | 14 | TGCGCCAGCAGCTTCGGCGGAGATAATTCACCCCTCCACTTT | CASSFGGDNSPLHF
- | many | TRBJ1-2 | TRBV27 | 13 | TGTGCCAGTATGGACCGAGCCGACTATGGCTACACCTTC | CASMDRADYGYTF
- | - | TRBJ2-6 | TRBV10-3 | 15 | TGTGCCATCAGTGACAGGGGCTCTGGGGCCAACGTCCTGACTTTC | CAISDRGSGANVLTF
TRBD1 | many | TRBJ2-7 | TRBV18 | 16 | TGTGCCAGCTCACCACAAGGGGGCGCGACCTCCTACGAGCAGTACTTC | CASSPQGGATSYEQYF
TRBD2 | many | TRBJ2-7 | TRBV6-5 | 16 | TGTGCCAGCAGTTATTGGGCGGGGGTCCTTTCCTACGAGCAGTACTTC | CASSYWAGVLSYEQYF
- | - | TRBJ2-5 | TRBV20-1 | 13 | TGCAGTGCTAGAGATATAGCGTCGGAGACCCAGTACTTC | CSARDIASETQYF
TRBD1 | - | TRBJ1-6 | TRBV19 | 15 | TGTGCCAGTAGTGTTGGGACAGGAGGGTCGTCGCCCCTCCACTTT | CASSVGTGGSSPLHF
TRBD1 | few | TRBJ2-7 | TRBV29-1 | 13 | TGCAGCGTCGTTTCAGGGGGCACCTACGAGCAGTACTTC | CSVVSGGTYEQYF
- | - | TRBJ1-1 | TRBV10-3 | 14 | TGTGCCAGCAGTTACGGTGGCGGGAACACTGAAGCTTTCTTT | CASSYGGGNTEAFF